The subject of this entry is one T cell receptor beta chain. Its specific antigen is unknown. The record has no base qualities; no much larger clone is one base away. These data originate in a study of blood T cells in healthy people across ages (dated by TCRdb to the mid-2010s). In terms of the full investigation: Template switching captured roughly one uniquely barcoded TCR beta cDNA molecule per two T cells in model experiments. To track age-related changes in TCR beta repertoire diversity, the study relied on deep sequencing normalized with unique cDNA molecular identifiers. Donors were grouped into four age groups: young (average roughly 15 years), middle-aged (approximately 41), aged (approximately 67) and long-lived (approximately 81). Donors of different ages were randomly distributed across sequencing lanes to avoid experimental bias. Using the same blood draw, the study looked at two additional independent replicas of 1 million unique cDNA reads for two donors, one aged 18 to 30 and the other aged 80 or older. Results the study describes overall, beyond this receptor: The long-lived group showed more naive CD4+ T cells, fewer expanded clones and increased TCR diversity than the aged group, suggesting age selection. There was a strong correlation between observed TCR beta diversity and the percentage of naive T cells measured by flow cytometry. Total diversity estimates from one million sequenced T cells were considered lower bounds and underestimates. Observed TCR beta diversity per million T cells fell roughly linearly with age, and a significant reduction was already apparent by age around 36. Bulk unsorted PBMC profiling prevented conclusive comparison of naive and antigen-experienced compartments. Because the CMV infection status of the donors was unknown, age-related changes in expanded clonotypes may potentially have been confounded.

Receptors were amplified or captured by 5' RACE. Sequencing used an Illumina HiSeq 2500. The second PCR ran for roughly 7 to 12 cycles and used a J-beta primer mix along with a sample-barcoded 5' primer. A template-switch 5' adaptor carrying 12 random nucleotides introduced a unique molecular identifier onto each TCR beta cDNA molecule. Each sample yielded at least 2.5 million CDR3-containing paired-end reads. The Mint cDNA synthesis kit, primed by a TRBC-specific oligonucleotide, was used to synthesize first-strand cDNA from all RNA. After uracil-DNA glycosylase treatment, a first 18-cycle PCR used universal primers M1SS and BC2_uni_R on all cDNA. The paper's data handling went like this. Each sample was normalized by randomly selecting 1 million high-quality reads, each carrying a distinct molecular identifier. Reads sharing molecular identifiers were discarded rather than binned into consensus sequences. MiTCR, set to a Q25 quality threshold and the strictest error-elimination algorithm, was used for CDR3 identification, clonotype clustering and error correction. A nonparametric unseen species model using Euler transformation provided a lower-bound estimate of total TCR beta diversity. TCRdb redid the processing of the public reads, applying fastp at Q25 and MiXCR, and retained in-frame beta chains. Every entry covers one CDR3 protein and lists the most common genes and DNA from its rows. The V and J calls, along with clone size, are taken from TCRdb and not from the paper's own processing. This sample comprises 780,000 or so distinct CDR3 sequences, roughly three fifths of them detected only once. About a quarter of the sample comes from the top ten.

Donors were about 36 systemically healthy Caucasian individuals from Russia aged roughly 6 to 95 years. About 9.6 milliliters of peripheral blood were collected from each donor into EDTA-treated Vacutainer tubes. Ficoll-Paque density-gradient centrifugation was used to isolate PBMCs, with at least 7 million per sample. Trizol reagent was used to extract total RNA from the PBMCs, yielding at least 5 micrograms per sample. Naive CD45RAhigh/CD27high T cell percentages were measured by flow cytometry on a PBMC aliquot from every donor. Trimmed from V: 7 bases; trimmed from J: 4 bases; junction bases lacking a gene match: 6. CDR3 length: 14 amino acids, cysteine to phenylalanine. CDR3 DNA is the only sequence kept; it has 42 bases, read in frame from the first base. According to the germline V gene (reference sequence), CDR1 reads LNHDA and CDR2 reads SQIVND.

This sequence was found in a man in his forties in good health. This sequence uses TRBV19 and TRBJ2-1; 8 of the junction bases match TRBD2. Material for sequencing was blood. Here the CDR3 is given as CASKGLATYNEQFF. The nucleotide sequence is given as TGTGCCAGTAAAGGACTAGCAACTTACAATGAGCAGTTCTTC.